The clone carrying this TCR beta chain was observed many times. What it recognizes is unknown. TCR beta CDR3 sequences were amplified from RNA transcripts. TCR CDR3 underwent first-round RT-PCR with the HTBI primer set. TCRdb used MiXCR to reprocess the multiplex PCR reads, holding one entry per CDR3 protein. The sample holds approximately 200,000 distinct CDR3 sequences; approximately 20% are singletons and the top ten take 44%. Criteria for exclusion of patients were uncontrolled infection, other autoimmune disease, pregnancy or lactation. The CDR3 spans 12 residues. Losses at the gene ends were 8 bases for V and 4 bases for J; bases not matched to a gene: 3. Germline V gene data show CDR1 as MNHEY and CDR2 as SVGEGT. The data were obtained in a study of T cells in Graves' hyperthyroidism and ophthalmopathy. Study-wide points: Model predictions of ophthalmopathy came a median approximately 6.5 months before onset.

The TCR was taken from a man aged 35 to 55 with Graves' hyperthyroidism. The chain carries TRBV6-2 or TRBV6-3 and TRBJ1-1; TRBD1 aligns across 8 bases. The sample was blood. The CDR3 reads CASGQGGTEAFF. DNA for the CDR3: TGTGCCAGCGGACAGGGCGGCACTGAAGCTTTCTTT.